This T cell receptor (beta chain) comes out of a study of patients and donors after allogeneic stem cell transplantation. The length of the CDR3 is 13 residues. The ends were cut back, 3 bases at V and 2 bases at J, with 8 bases in the middle. This clonotype was seen repeatedly, ten times or more. TCRdb re-called the RT-PCR reads through MiXCR, storing one row per CDR3 protein. The data show about a million distinct CDR3 sequences, with about a sixth seen just once and about 6% held by the top ten. The V call is TRBV12-3 or TRBV12-4, the J call TRBJ2-7, with TRBD2 as a possible D gene (5 bases). The sample taken for sequencing was blood, either unsorted or a sorted T cell fraction (not recorded which). The sequence derives from a human donor who was either an allogeneic HSCT recipient or a stem cell or donor lymphocyte infusion donor (not recorded which). It is not recorded whose cells these are; they may come from a transplant donor. CDR3 amino acids: CASSLAGPYEQYF. The CDR3 nucleotides are TGTGCCAGCAGTTTGGCGGGCCCCTACGAGCAGTACTTC.